Presented here are 20 T cell receptor beta chains from one specimen sequenced in a study of blood T cell repertoires in COVID-19. The assay was immunoSEQ multiplex PCR, and TCRdb's table has in-frame clones only and misses some. This sample yields about 330,000 clones, of which roughly 90% are seen a single time; around a sixth belongs to the top ten. The specimen sequenced was PBMCs or T cells enriched from blood (not recorded which). The source is a woman in her twenties or thirties who had recovered from COVID-19.

The rearrangement uses TRBV9 and TRBJ1-6, with TRBD1 matching over 8 bases. Germline CDR1 is SGDLS and CDR2 is YYNGEE. V shed 4 bases and J 8 bases; nucleotides not matched to a gene: 2. This CDR3 has 13 amino acids. In DNA, the CDR3 is TGTGCCAGCAGCCAGGGGGCTCATTCACCCCTCCACTTT. It encodes CASSQGAHSPLHF.

The rearrangement uses TRBV9 and TRBJ2-7; 9 bases are shared with TRBD1. J lost 3 bases, V lost 0 bases, and 4 bases had no gene match. Germline CDR1 SGDLS, CDR2 YYNGEE. The CDR3 totals 15 residues. The CDR3 loop is CASSVGDRDYYEQYF. The DNA for the CDR3 is TGTGCCAGCAGCGTAGGGGACAGGGATTACTACGAGCAGTACTTC. The full variable domain, its missing parts supplied by reference TRBV9 and TRBJ2-7, is DSGVTQTPKHLITATGQRVTLRCSPRSGDLSVYWYQQSLDQGLQFLIQYYNGEERAKGNILERFSAQQFPDLHSELNLSSLELGDSALYFCASSVGDRDYYEQYFGPGTRLTVT.

The rearrangement links TRBV28 to TRBJ1-4; tentative D call: TRBD1 (6 bases). CDR3 length: 15 residues. The V gene lost 5 bases and the J gene lost 4 bases, with 14 bases spanning the gap. Germline CDR1 reads MDHEN; CDR2 reads SYDVKM. DNA for the CDR3: TGTGCCAGCAGTACCGGACAGAGGGTTAATGAAAAACTGTTTTTT. Its protein product is CASSTGQRVNEKLFF.

This clone was seen only once. J is TRBJ2-6 and V is TRBV7-3; 8 bases are a match to TRBD1. CDR3 length: 17 residues. Germline V gene sequence: CDR1 SGHTA, CDR2 FQGTGA. Unmatched junction bases numbered 5, after V lost 4 bases and J lost 0 bases. CDR3 coding DNA: TGTGCCAGCAGCTCCGGACAGGGTATCTCTGGGGCCAACGTCCTGACTTTC. Its protein is CASSSGQGISGANVLTF. The complete variable domain, with remaining parts taken from reference TRBV7-3 and TRBJ2-6, reads GAGVSQTPSNKVTEKGKYVELRCDPISGHTALYWYRQSLGQGPEFLIYFQGTGAADDSGLPNDRFFAVRPEGSVSTLKIQRTERGDSAVYLCASSSGQGISGANVLTFGAGSRLTVL.

J is TRBJ2-3 and V is TRBV6-5; 7 nucleotides agree with TRBD2. The CDR3 spans 15 residues. The V segment lost 6 bases and the J segment 5 bases; nucleotides outside the gene matches: 11. Germline CDR1 is MNHEY and CDR2 is SVGAGI. The CDR3 DNA is TGTGCCAGCAGAGCCCCTCCTGGCGGGGGAGATACGCAGTATTTT. It codes for CASRAPPGGGDTQYF.

This clone was picked up one time. The gene calls are TRBV28 and TRBJ2-5; possibly TRBD1 for D (5 bases). Deletions cut 3 bases from V and 2 bases from J, with 16 bases between. From germline, CDR1 is MDHEN and CDR2 SYDVKM. The CDR3 extends over 16 amino acids. The CDR3 loop reads CASSFSPQDIQETQYF. CDR3 bases: TGTGCCAGCAGTTTTTCTCCCCAGGACATACAAGAGACCCAGTACTTC.

This clone was found once. The chain carries TRBV6-2 or TRBV6-3 and TRBJ2-6; D uncertain. Germline lookup yields CDR1 MNHEY and CDR2 SVGEGT. Trimming shortened V by 5 bases and J by 0 bases, and 8 bases separated the two germline ends. There are 15 residues in the CDR3. The CDR3 reads CASSNTYSGANVLTF. The CDR3 nucleotides are TGTGCCAGCAGTAATACCTACTCTGGGGCCAACGTCCTGACTTTC.

Here the CDR3 reads CASSLVRRGLYEQYF. DNA for the CDR3: TGTGCCAGCAGCTTAGTTCGGCGGGGACTCTACGAGCAGTACTTC. The chain joins TRBV7-2 to TRBJ2-7; TRBD2 might be the D (6 bases). Trimming left V 1 base short and J 3 bases short, with 13 bases between. The CDR3 covers 15 residues. Germline-derived CDR1 and CDR2 are SGHTA and FQGNSA.

The chain carries TRBV11-3 and TRBJ2-3; the match to TRBD2 covers 13 bases. The ends lost 5 bases at V and 3 bases at J; junction bases unmatched: 5. CDR3 length equals 16 residues. In germline, CDR1 is SGHNT, CDR2 YENEEA. CDR3 sequence (DNA): TGTGCCAGCAGCCCCCCGGGACTAGCGGGAACAGATACGCAGTATTTT. Translation gives CASSPPGLAGTDTQYF.

The V call is TRBV28, the J call TRBJ1-3, with TRBD1 matching 10 bases. Losses at the gene ends were 6 bases for V and 6 bases for J; bases not matched to a gene: 5. The germline CDR1 and CDR2 sequences are MDHEN and SYDVKM. The CDR3 extends over 14 amino acids. The CDR3 protein is CASRTGQGVNTIYF. CDR3 bases: TGTGCCAGCAGAACCGGACAGGGGGTAAACACCATATATTTT.

The CDR3 sequence: CASSPRSGGQETQYF. The CDR3 DNA follows: TGTGCCAGCAGCCCCCGTAGCGGGGGACAAGAGACCCAGTACTTC. The chain joins TRBV7-9 to TRBJ2-5; 9 bases are a match to TRBD2. V was pared by 5 bases and J by 2 bases, with 6 bases of the junction left unmatched. Germline lookup yields CDR1 SEHNR and CDR2 FQNEAQ (reference sequence). The CDR3 length is 15 residues.

This clone was counted a single time. The chain couples TRBV11-2 to TRBJ2-5, with 8 bases that match TRBD2. Unmatched junction bases numbered 13, after V lost 5 bases and J lost 5 bases. Germline CDR1 is SGHAT and CDR2 is FQNNGV. This CDR3 has 16 residues. In DNA form, the CDR3 reads TGTGCCAGCAGCAACCTCAGGACTAGCCGTCCGGAGACCCAGTACTTC. The encoded protein is CASSNLRTSRPETQYF.

This chain connects TRBV19 to TRBJ2-7, with a weak D call TRBD2 (5 bases). Germline loops: CDR1 LNHDA, CDR2 SQIVND (reference sequence). CDR3 length equals 13 residues. The V end lost 9 bases, the J end lost 3 bases, and 15 bases lay between the germline ends. The CDR3 region is CASSPGNYYEQYF. CDR3 coding DNA: TGTGCCAGCAGCCCGGGAAATTACTACGAGCAGTACTTC. The full variable domain, with the rest looked up from reference TRBV19 and TRBJ2-7, is DGGITQSPKYLFRKEGQNVTLSCEQNLNHDAMYWYRQDPGQGLRLIYYSQIVNDFQKGDIAEGYSVSREKKESFPLTVTSAQKNPTAFYLCASSPGNYYEQYFGPGTRLTVT.

V is TRBV20-1 and J is TRBJ2-1, with 8 bases fitting TRBD2. This CDR3 is built from 16 residues. V lost 3 bases, J lost 1 base, and 8 bases stayed unmatched. Germline CDR1 is DFQATT and CDR2 is SNEGSKA (reference sequence). The CDR3 nucleotides read TGCAGTGCTAGTGCCAGCGGGGGTGTATCCTACAATGAGCAGTTCTTC. Translating gives CSASASGGVSYNEQFF.

V is TRBV7-9 and J is TRBJ2-3; TRBD1 aligns across 7 bases. Germline lookup yields CDR1 SEHNR and CDR2 FQNEAQ (reference sequence). CDR3 length: 15 residues. V gave up 4 bases and J gave up 0 bases; unmatched junction bases: 4. This CDR3 is CASSSDRSSTDTQYF. Written as DNA, the CDR3 is TGTGCCAGCAGCTCGGACAGGTCTAGCACAGATACGCAGTATTTT.

The chain carries TRBV5-1 and TRBJ2-3, with 11 positions matching TRBD1. V trimming: 3 bases; J trimming: 6 bases; junction bases outside the gene matches: 9. Germline CDR1 reads SGHRS; CDR2 reads YFSETQ. The CDR3 consists of 16 residues. CDR3 loop: CASSSAGTGGFDTQYF. CDR3 coding DNA: TGCGCCAGCAGCTCGGCCGGGACAGGGGGTTTTGATACGCAGTATTTT. The full variable domain, rest sourced from reference TRBV5-1 and TRBJ2-3, is KAGVTQTPRYLIKTRGQQVTLSCSPISGHRSVSWYQQTPGQGLQFLFEYFSETQRNKGNFPGRFSGRQFSNSRSEMNVSTLELGDSALYLCASSSAGTGGFDTQYFGPGTRLTVL.

J is TRBJ1-3 and V is TRBV3-1 (or the pseudogene TRBV3-2); perhaps TRBD1 as D (6 bases). The CDR3 consists of 16 residues. Germline V gene data show CDR1 as LGHDT and CDR2 as YNNKEL (reference sequence). Trimming pared 4 bases from V and 0 bases from J, leaving 13 bases between. CDR3 loop: CASSPHRVSSGNTIYF. The DNA for the CDR3 is TGTGCCAGCAGCCCTCACAGGGTATCCTCTGGAAACACCATATATTTT.

The rearrangement uses TRBV21-1 and TRBJ2-5; the table calls TRBD2, which could not be checked here. TRBV21-1 is reported as a pseudogene. This CDR3 has 15 amino acids. The CDR3 spells CASSTRTSGGETQYF. The CDR3 region has the DNA TGTGCCAGCAGCACCCGGACTAGCGGGGGGGAGACCCAGTACTTC.

V usage is TRBV29-1 and J usage is TRBJ1-5, with D unresolved. The length of the CDR3 is 15 residues. Germline V gene data show CDR1 as SQVTM and CDR2 as ANQGSEA. Trimming left V 4 bases short and J 4 bases short, with 17 bases between. For the CDR3, the DNA is TGCAGCGTTGCCCGAGGTACCACCGGGAATCAGCCCCAGCATTTT. As protein: CSVARGTTGNQPQHF.

The J gene is TRBJ2-2, the V gene TRBV11-1; a possible D gene is TRBD1 (6 bases). With 5 bases removed from V and 2 bases from J, the gap between germline ends came to 12 bases. The CDR3 is 15 amino acids. The germline V gene encodes CDR1 SGHAT and CDR2 FQDESV (reference sequence). The CDR3 DNA sequence: TGTGCCAGCAGCACGCCCAGGGGAAACACCGGGGAGCTGTTTTTT. It specifies CASSTPRGNTGELFF.